The rows below give T cell receptor beta chains drawn from one sample of a study of graft-versus-host responses after intestinal transplantation. Their antigens remain unidentified. Generated by immunoSEQ multiplex PCR, the TCRdb table keeps only in-frame clones and is missing some. In the table there are 80,000 to 100,000 clones, around nine tenths of which are singletons. The sample consisted of unstimulated CD4+ T cells sorted from spleen or lymph node cells, taken before intestinal transplant. These TCRs come from a human donor who received an intestinal transplant. The CDR3 runs from the conserved cysteine through the conserved F or W. D genes are given only for firm matches. Size is stated for part of the rows, as once, few or many counts, or as a class when the clone is expanded.

TRBJ2-7 | . | TRBV10-3 | TRBD2 | TGTGCCATCAGTGGGACTAGCGGGGGGGCCCCCTACGAGCAGTACTTC | CAISGTSGGAPYEQYF
TRBJ2-1 | . | TRBV4-1 | TRBD2 | TGCGCCAGCAGCCAAGACCCGGGAGAACTAGCGTATAATGAGCAGTTCTTC | CASSQDPGELAYNEQFF
TRBJ1-3 | . | TRBV4-2 | . | TGTGCCAGCAGCCAAGATAACAGGGCGGTAAACACCATATATTTT | CASSQDNRAVNTIYF
TRBJ2-7 | . | TRBV2 | TRBD1 | TGTGCCAGCAGCGGGACAGGGGGAGTCTACGAGCAGTACTTC | CASSGTGGVYEQYF
TRBJ1-2 | . | TRBV6-6 | TRBD1 | TGTGCCAGCAGTTCCCGGGACAGCTATGGCTACACCTTC | CASSSRDSYGYTF
TRBJ2-7 | . | TRBV19 | . | TGTGCCAGTAGTATAGTGGGGCAACCGAGCTACGAGCAGTACTTC | CASSIVGQPSYEQYF
TRBJ1-4 | few | TRBV6-6 | TRBD1 | TGTGCCAGCAGTTACTCGGGACAGGGAAATGAAAAACTGTTTTTT | CASSYSGQGNEKLFF
TRBJ1-1 | few | TRBV5-6 | TRBD1 | TGTGCCAGCAGCTCGCCCCAACAGGGGGGGACTGAAGCTTTCTTT | CASSSPQQGGTEAFF
TRBJ2-3 | once | TRBV28 | . | TGTGCCAGCAGCCTCACGGGTCAGGGGGATACGCAGTATTTT | CASSLTGQGDTQYF
TRBJ2-2 | . | TRBV6-1 | TRBD1 | TGTGCCAGCAGTGGGCCCCGAAGGAAGACAGGGATTAACACCGGGGAGCTGTTTTTT | CASSGPRRKTGINTGELFF
TRBJ2-3 | . | TRBV5-6 | TRBD1 | TGTGCCAGCAGCTTGGGTGGGGGACAGATCACAGATACGCAGTATTTT | CASSLGGGQITDTQYF
TRBJ2-7 | . | TRBV28 | TRBD1 | TGTGCCAGCAGTCCATCCGGGACAGGGGTTCACGAGCAGTACTTC | CASSPSGTGVHEQYF
TRBJ2-7 | once | TRBV30 | . | TGTGCCTGGAGTGCGCCCAGTTCCCGCGAGCAGTACTTC | CAWSAPSSREQYF
TRBJ2-7 | . | TRBV5-1 | TRBD2 | TGCGCCAGCAGCTGGGGGGGACTAGCGGTAACCTACGAGCAGTACTTC | CASSWGGLAVTYEQYF
TRBJ1-2 | . | TRBV5-4 | . | TGTGCCAGCAGCTTGGGACAGCTCTATGGCTACACCTTC | CASSLGQLYGYTF
TRBJ1-2 | . | TRBV2 | . | TGTGCCAGCGGGGGGAGTCGGAACTATGGCTACACCTTC | CASGGSRNYGYTF
TRBJ2-1 | . | TRBV5-1 | . | TGCGCCAGCAGCTTAGCGGAGATAATTTACAATGAGCAGTTCTTC | CASSLAEIIYNEQFF
TRBJ2-3 | . | TRBV10-3 | . | TGTGCCATCAGTGTGGGGGGGGCCGCCACAGATACGCAGTATTTT | CAISVGGAATDTQYF
TRBJ1-1 | few | TRBV2 | TRBD1 | TGTGCCAGTGGCCCCGGGACAGGAGCTTTCTTT | CASGPGTGAFF
TRBJ2-5 | . | TRBV5-4 | . | TGTGCCAGCAGTCCCCCGGGACATCGACAAGAGACCCAGTACTTC | CASSPPGHRQETQYF
TRBJ1-1 | . | TRBV19 | . | TGTGCCAGTAGTACCCAGGGCAACACTGAAGCTTTCTTT | CASSTQGNTEAFF
TRBJ2-7 | . | TRBV7-2 | TRBD2 | TGTGCCAGCAGCGTTAGCGGGGGAGCCTACGAGCAGTACTTC | CASSVSGGAYEQYF
TRBJ1-2 | . | TRBV6-1 | TRBD1 | TGTGCCAGCAGGCGGGACAGGGGGTACTATGGCTACACCTTC | CASRRDRGYYGYTF
TRBJ2-7 | . | TRBV9 | TRBD2 | TGTGCCAGCAGCCCCCTAGCGGGAAGCTCCTACGAGCAGTACTTC | CASSPLAGSSYEQYF
TRBJ1-1 | . | TRBV7-9 | . | TGTGCCAGCAGCTCTTCAGGGGAGCGGGCTTTCTTT | CASSSSGERAFF
TRBJ2-4 | . | TRBV2 | . | TGTGCCAGCAGTGAGAGAGGGATAAACATTCAGTACTTC | CASSERGINIQYF
TRBJ2-2 | . | TRBV18 | TRBD2 | TGTGCCAGCTCACCTGATAGCGGGGGGAACACCGGGGAGCTGTTTTTT | CASSPDSGGNTGELFF
TRBJ1-5 | . | TRBV30 | TRBD1 | TGTGCCTGGAGTAGGGACAGCGGGCAGCCCCAGCATTTT | CAWSRDSGQPQHF
TRBJ2-3 | . | TRBV6-1 | TRBD2 | TGTGCCAGCAGATGGACTAGCGGGGTAGCAGATACGCAGTATTTT | CASRWTSGVADTQYF
TRBJ1-6 | . | TRBV15 | . | TGTGCCACCAGCAGAGATTATAGTAATTCACCCCTCCACTTT | CATSRDYSNSPLHF
TRBJ1-2 | once | TRBV6-4 | . | TGTGCCAGCAGTGACTTCTACCTAAGTTATGGCTACACCTTC | CASSDFYLSYGYTF
TRBJ2-3 | . | TRBV11-2 | . | TGTGCCAGCAGGCTCCTAGCCGGCACAGATACGCAGTATTTT | CASRLLAGTDTQYF
TRBJ1-1 | . | TRBV6-8 | . | TGTGCCAGCAGTTACCGCGACGGACAGCTAAACACTGAAGCTTTCTTT | CASSYRDGQLNTEAFF
TRBJ2-3 | . | TRBV12-5 | . | TGTGCTGCCCAAAATGAGGCTTCAGCGCAGTATTTT | CAAQNEASAQYF
TRBJ1-6 | few | TRBV19 | . | TGTGCCAGTAGTATTTCCGGGAGCTCCTATAATTCACCCCTCCACTTT | CASSISGSSYNSPLHF
TRBJ1-2 | . | TRBV5-3 | . | TGTGCCAGAAGCCCGTTAGGACAGCTCTATGGCTACACCTTC | CARSPLGQLYGYTF
TRBJ1-2 | . | TRBV27 | . | TGTGCCAGCAGTTTATGGACAGTCGCTAACTATGGCTACACCTTC | CASSLWTVANYGYTF
TRBJ1-4 | . | TRBV9 | TRBD1 | TGTGCCAGCAGCGTTGGGACAGGAGGAGAAAAACTGTTTTTT | CASSVGTGGEKLFF
TRBJ2-7 | . | TRBV7-2 | . | TGTGCCAGCAGCTTAAGGGGGACGTACTACGAGCAGTACTTC | CASSLRGTYYEQYF
TRBJ2-3 | . | TRBV10-3 | TRBD2 | TGTGCCATCAGTGAGGAGGGACTAGCGGGAGCGACAGATACGCAGTATTTT | CAISEEGLAGATDTQYF
TRBJ1-4 | . | TRBV7-9 | TRBD1 | TGTGCCAGCAGGCGACAGGGGACTAATGAAAAACTGTTTTTT | CASRRQGTNEKLFF
TRBJ1-5 | . | TRBV6-1 | TRBD1 | TGTGCCAGCAGTGAAGGGACAGGAGAGATCCCCAATCAGCCCCAGCATTTT | CASSEGTGEIPNQPQHF
TRBJ1-1 | . | TRBV28 | . | TGTGCCAGCAGATGGTGGGACTTGAACACTGAAGCTTTCTTT | CASRWWDLNTEAFF
TRBJ2-7 | . | TRBV9 | . | TGTGCCAGCAGCGTAGGAATGGGCAACTACGAGCAGTACTTC | CASSVGMGNYEQYF
TRBJ2-7 | . | TRBV6-5 | . | TGTGCCAGCAGTTACCCGTGGAGTCCTTACGAGCAGTACTTC | CASSYPWSPYEQYF
TRBJ2-2 | . | TRBV6-1 | . | TGTGCCAGCAGTCCGCGAAAACAGGACACCGGGGAGCTGTTTTTT | CASSPRKQDTGELFF